The 27 T cell receptor beta chains listed next were all sequenced from one sample in a study of T cells in Graves' hyperthyroidism and ophthalmopathy. RNA transcripts were the template for amplifying TCR beta CDR3 regions. With the HTBI primer set, the TCR CDR3 went through a first round of RT-PCR. In TCRdb, the multiplex PCR reads were re-called with MiXCR into one record per CDR3 protein. The sample has about 690,000 distinct CDR3 sequences, 17% seen once. Sequencing used blood. The receptors were sampled from a man aged 45-60 years with Graves' hyperthyroidism.

Ten or more counts support this clonotype. The chain joins TRBV7-8 to TRBJ1-1; 7 bases match TRBD1. J gave up 7 bases and V 1 base, and 9 bases lay outside the gene matches. The germline gives CDR1 SGHVS, CDR2 FQNEAQ. CDR3 length equals 15 residues. CDR3 sequence: CASSLGGTGTVEAFF. CDR3 bases: TGTGCCAGCAGCTTAGGGGGAACCGGGACAGTTGAAGCTTTCTTT.

The chain is built from TRBV5-8 and TRBJ2-5; D possibly corresponds to TRBD2 (6 bases). Germline-derived CDR1 and CDR2 are SGHTS and YDEGEE. V was cut by 7 bases and J by 5 bases, with 15 bases left in between. This CDR3 comprises 13 residues. CDR3 coding DNA: TGTGCCAGCTCGGGACTCCAGTGGGAGACCCAGTACTTC. Translating gives CASSGLQWETQYF.

This clonotype was seen many times. The rearrangement uses TRBV27 and TRBJ1-2, with a possible D match to TRBD1 (6 bases). Trimming shortened V by 6 bases and J by 6 bases, and 8 bases separated the two germline ends. The germline CDR1 and CDR2 sequences are MNHEY and SMNVEV (reference sequence). This CDR3 has 11 residues. CDR3 coding DNA: TGTGCCAGCAGACACAGGGATGGCTACACCTTC. Translated: CASRHRDGYTF.

This clonotype has just a few counts. V gene TRBV7-2 combines with J gene TRBJ2-5; maybe TRBD1 (5 bases). The V and J ends lost 4 bases and 6 bases respectively, with 18 bases between them. CDR3 length equals 15 residues. Germline CDR1 SGHTA, CDR2 FQGNSA. The CDR3 region has the DNA TGTGCCAGCAGCTCCCCTGGGGCAGGGAACCAGACCCAGTACTTC. Residues: CASSSPGAGNQTQYF.

Details on this clonotype: A much larger clone is a single base away; this may be a read error. The CDR3 DNA is TGTGCCAGCAGGACTTCCCGCTACGAGCAGTACTTC. Its protein product is CASRTSRYEQYF. The rearrangement uses TRBV2 and TRBJ2-7; D gene ambiguous. Trimming stripped 6 bases from V and 3 bases from J, with 9 bases between. Germline CDR1 is SNHLY and CDR2 is FYNNEI. CDR3 size: 12 residues.

In this sample, this clonotype turned up a few times. The V gene is TRBV5-1, the J gene TRBJ2-1; D uncertain. Germline CDR1 SGHRS, CDR2 YFSETQ. This CDR3 has 15 amino acids. The V gene lost 1 base and the J gene lost 2 bases, with 10 bases spanning the gap. The chain's CDR3 is CASSLTTPTYNEQFF. DNA of the CDR3: TGCGCCAGCAGCTTGACCACGCCTACCTACAATGAGCAGTTCTTC.

The J gene is TRBJ2-1, the V gene TRBV5-1; 11 nucleotides match TRBD2. Germline V gene lookup returns CDR1 SGHRS and CDR2 YFSETQ. J was trimmed by 0 bases and V by 1 base; bases with no gene match: 6. The CDR3 is 18 amino acids. The DNA for the CDR3 is TGCGCCAGCAGCTTGAGTGGACTAGCGGGCACCTCCTACAATGAGCAGTTCTTC. Its protein product is CASSLSGLAGTSYNEQFF.

In regard to this clonotype: This may be a read error: a much more frequent sequence differs by one nucleotide. The J gene is TRBJ2-3, the V gene TRBV28; D assignment may be TRBD1 or TRBD2 (5 bases each). The V end lost 4 bases, the J end lost 12 bases, and 14 bases lay between the germline ends. Germline assignment: CDR1 MDHEN and CDR2 SYDVKM. The CDR3 runs to 12 residues. The CDR3 spells CASSSMGTGQYF. The CDR3 DNA sequence: TGTGCCAGCAGTTCAATGGGGACGGGTCAGTATTTT.

This clonotype was recorded many times. The junction shows a germline mismatch at one end, possibly a read error. V gene TRBV5-1 combines with J gene TRBJ1-1; D is unresolved. The CDR3 consists of 13 residues. Germline-derived CDR1 and CDR2 are SGHRS and YFSETQ. The CDR3 DNA follows: TGTGCCAGCAGCTTAGAAGGGAACACTGAAGCTTTCTTT. It specifies CASSLEGNTEAFF.

Many counts were recorded for this clonotype. The chain couples TRBV2 to TRBJ1-6; no firm D call. The CDR3 has 15 residues. With 6 bases removed from V and 7 bases from J, the gap between germline ends came to 16 bases. Germline loops: CDR1 SNHLY, CDR2 FYNNEI. The CDR3 loop is CASSARPERNSPLHF. DNA of the CDR3: TGTGCCAGCAGCGCCCGACCAGAAAGGAATTCACCCCTCCACTTT.

This clonotype was seen repeatedly, ten times or more. In nucleotides, the CDR3 is TGTGCCAGCAGACGGACAGATCTGATGAACACTGAAGCTTTCTTT. It codes for CASRRTDLMNTEAFF. The V call is TRBV6-1, the J call TRBJ1-1; possible D gene TRBD1, 6 bases. CDR1 is MNHNS, CDR2 SASEGT, per germline. The length of the CDR3 is 15 residues. V lost 6 bases, J lost 0 bases, and 14 bases lay in between.

The chain couples TRBV18 to TRBJ1-5; the D is unclear. The CDR3 runs to 14 residues. The V and J ends lost 3 bases and 3 bases respectively, with 9 bases between them. Germline V gene data show CDR1 as KGHSH and CDR2 as LQKENI. CDR3 DNA sequence: TGTGCCAGCTCACCTTCGAATCCCAATCAGCCCCAGCATTTT. Translated: CASSPSNPNQPQHF.

The chain uses TRBV20-1 and TRBJ2-1; 7 bases map to TRBD2. V lost 5 bases to trimming and J lost 4 bases; unmatched junction nucleotides: 8. The CDR3 totals 14 residues. CDR1 and CDR2 from the germline V gene are DFQATT and SNEGSKA (reference sequence). This chain's CDR3 is CSAPAQREYNEQFF. CDR3 sequence (DNA): TGCAGTGCTCCTGCCCAGCGGGAATACAATGAGCAGTTCTTC.

This clonotype occurred a few times. This chain uses TRBV29-1 with TRBJ2-3, with D possibly matching TRBD1 (6 bases). The CDR3 loop spans 13 amino acids. Trimming cost V 7 bases and J 3 bases, with 14 bases left between them. Germline CDR1 is SQVTM and CDR2 is ANQGSEA. The CDR3 DNA sequence: TGCAGCGGCAGGGGAATTCGGACAGATACGCAGTATTTT. It is translated as CSGRGIRTDTQYF.

This clonotype occurred many times. This chain uses TRBV7-2 with TRBJ2-7, with 8 bases fitting TRBD1. J lost 2 bases, V lost 4 bases, and 7 bases had no gene match. The CDR3 totals 15 residues. The germline gives CDR1 SGHTA, CDR2 FQGNSA. The CDR3 nucleotides are TGTGCCAGCAGCTCCTCGGGACAGGAGCCCTACGAGCAGTACTTC. Its protein is CASSSSGQEPYEQYF. Drawing the rest from reference TRBV7-2 and TRBJ2-7, the complete variable domain is GAGVSQSPSNKVTEKGKDVELRCDPISGHTALYWYRQSLGQGLEFLIYFQGNSAPDKSGLPSDRFSAERTGGSVSTLTIQRTQQEDSAVYLCASSSSGQEPYEQYFGPGTRLTVT.

The table lists this clonotype with a few counts. J is TRBJ2-7 and V is TRBV18; D is unresolved. Trimming pared 3 bases from V and 5 bases from J, leaving 23 bases between. The CDR3 is made up of 17 amino acids. Germline assignment: CDR1 KGHSH and CDR2 LQKENI. DNA of the CDR3: TGTGCCAGCTCACCTCCCAGTGTAGGGAATTGGATGGACGAGCAGTACTTC. This translates into CASSPPSVGNWMDEQYF.

The V and J genes are TRBV27 and TRBJ2-1; 12 bases line up with TRBD2. V trimming: 9 bases; J trimming: 6 bases; junction bases outside the gene matches: 12. Germline V lookup: CDR1 MNHEY, CDR2 SMNVEV (reference sequence). The CDR3 is 16 residues long. As DNA, the CDR3 is TGTGCCAGTTTGTCTAGCGGGAGGGCCCTTATCAATGAGCAGTTCTTC. Amino acids: CASLSSGRALINEQFF.

This clonotype was seen ten or more times. CDR3 region: CASSWTGTGDTGELFF. Written as DNA, the CDR3 is TGTGCCAGCAGTTGGACCGGGACAGGGGATACCGGGGAGCTGTTTTTT. The chain has TRBV6-1 and TRBJ2-2; 10 bases are a match to TRBD1. Germline lookup yields CDR1 MNHNS and CDR2 SASEGT. This CDR3 has 16 amino acids. V gave up 5 bases and J gave up 5 bases; unmatched junction bases: 8.

This clonotype was counted ten times or more. The rearrangement links TRBV2 to TRBJ2-7, with 9 bases aligning to TRBD1. This CDR3 comprises 16 residues. The germline V gene encodes CDR1 SNHLY and CDR2 FYNNEI. The ends lost 3 bases at V and 6 bases at J; junction bases unmatched: 12. CDR3 DNA: TGTGCCAGCAGTGACATCCCCGGGACAGGGTTGAGCGAGCAGTACTTC. Amino acid sequence: CASSDIPGTGLSEQYF. The full variable domain, its missing parts supplied by reference TRBV2 and TRBJ2-7, is EPEVTQTPSHQVTQMGQEVILRCVPISNHLYFYWYRQILGQKVEFLVSFYNNEISEKSEIFDDQFSVERPDGSNFTLKIRSTKLEDSAMYFCASSDIPGTGLSEQYFGPGTRLTVT.

This clonotype was seen at least ten times. The chain links TRBV6-2 or TRBV6-3 to TRBJ2-7, with TRBD1 matching 7 bases. Trimming took 0 bases from V and 0 from J; bases not matched to a gene: 8. From germline, CDR1 is MNHEY and CDR2 SVGEGT. This CDR3 region has 17 residues. CDR3 sequence: CASSYSRGGQNSYEQYF. For the CDR3, the DNA is TGTGCCAGCAGTTACTCGAGAGGGGGACAGAACTCCTACGAGCAGTACTTC.

The V call is TRBV14, the J call TRBJ2-1; a weak D match, TRBD1 (6 bases). CDR3 length equals 16 residues. Germline assignment: CDR1 SGHDN and CDR2 FVKESK. V lost 3 bases, J lost 7 bases, and 19 bases lay in between. CDR3 sequence: CASSQLDRNRVNEQFF. Written as DNA, the CDR3 is TGTGCCAGCAGCCAGTTGGACAGAAACCGTGTGAATGAGCAGTTCTTC.

The sample holds a few counts of this clonotype. The V gene is TRBV7-9, the J gene TRBJ2-7, with 7 bases that match TRBD1. CDR1 SEHNR and CDR2 FQNEAQ come from the germline V gene (reference sequence). V was pared by 5 bases and J by 5 bases, with 9 bases of the junction left unmatched. This CDR3 contains 14 residues. This CDR3 reads CASSRQGSVNEQYF. The CDR3 DNA follows: TGTGCCAGCAGCCGACAGGGCTCCGTCAACGAGCAGTACTTC.

This clonotype was found many times. The chain carries TRBV7-2 and TRBJ2-7; TRBD1 aligns across 9 bases. CDR3 length: 15 amino acids. Germline V lookup: CDR1 SGHTA, CDR2 FQGNSA. The trim removed 1 base at V and 2 bases at J, leaving 3 bases unmatched. CDR3 loop: CASSLDRGLTYEQYF. DNA for the CDR3: TGTGCCAGCAGCTTAGACAGGGGGCTCACCTACGAGCAGTACTTC.

This clonotype appeared a few times. In nucleotides, the CDR3 is TGTGCCAGCAGTGCCGACAGCACCTACGAGCAGTACTTC. Translating it yields CASSADSTYEQYF. The V gene is TRBV12-3 or TRBV12-4, the J gene TRBJ2-7; maybe TRBD1 (5 bases). The CDR3 is made up of 13 amino acids. Between the trimmed V and J ends, which lost 5 bases and 2 bases, there was a span of 10 bases.

The chain joins TRBV30 to TRBJ1-2; possible D gene TRBD1, 5 bases. The CDR3 loop spans 12 amino acids. Germline V gene sequence: CDR1 GTSNPN, CDR2 SVGIG (reference sequence). The germline V and J ends were trimmed by 4 bases and 8 bases, with 14 bases remaining between them. CDR3 bases: TGTGCCTGGACGACGGGGACGGCGGGCTACACCTTC. This gives the protein CAWTTGTAGYTF. Supplemented by reference TRBV30 and TRBJ1-2, the full variable domain reads SQTIHQWPATLVQPVGSPLSLECTVEGTSNPNLYWYRQAAGRGLQLLFYSVGIGQISSEVPQNLSASRPQDRQFILSSKKLLLSDSGFYLCAWTTGTAGYTFGSGTRLTVV.

This clonotype was observed at least ten times. Here the CDR3 reads CASSLPRDQGLDEQFF. Written as DNA, the CDR3 is TGTGCCAGCAGTTTACCACGGGACCAAGGATTAGATGAGCAGTTCTTC. The chain links TRBV28 to TRBJ2-1; possibly TRBD1 or TRBD2 for D (5 bases each). Germline CDR1 and CDR2: MDHEN and SYDVKM. Trimming cost V 2 bases and J 8 bases, with 19 bases left between them. This CDR3 region has 16 residues.

This clonotype showed up just a few times. The chain couples TRBV27 to TRBJ2-1; 14 bases align to TRBD2. With V trimmed by 5 bases and J by 8 bases, 11 bases remained unmatched. The germline V gene encodes CDR1 MNHEY and CDR2 SMNVEV (reference sequence). The length of the CDR3 is 17 residues. Here the CDR3 DNA reads TGTGCCAGCAGTCTTATAAGGGGGGGACTAGCGGGAGATGAGCAGTTCTTC. Amino acids: CASSLIRGGLAGDEQFF.